This T cell receptor beta chain was sequenced for a study of a mutant IDH1 vaccine in newly diagnosed glioma. Background on the study: The study started vaccination 4-6 weeks after radiotherapy alone, or with temozolomide cycles. An approximately 62% male, 37.5% female split and a mean age of roughly 44 years characterized treated patients. The study's findings and limits: In 85% to 95% of patients, immune responses induced by the vaccine occurred.

Comment on this clone: The antigen remains unidentified.

Generated by immunoSEQ multiplex PCR, the TCRdb table keeps only in-frame clones and is missing some. The data show about 32,000 clones, approximately 80% seen once. The CDR3 sequence is 11 residues long. V lost 5 bases and J 9 bases, leaving 11 bases between the germline ends. Germline V gene data show CDR1 as SGHRS and CDR2 as YFSETQ. Noted time point: week 35, safety follow-up. Vaccine doses each comprised 300 ug of mutant IDH1 20-mer peptide, with topical imiquimod. New IDH1-mutant, ATRX-lost WHO grade 3 or 4 astrocytomas occurred in donors. Material: PBMCs, obtained from a glioma patient whose treatment included an IDH1 peptide vaccine. The clonotype was recovered from a young woman with glioma. The chain uses TRBV5-1 and TRBJ1-2, with D possibly TRBD1 on 5 matching bases. The CDR3 DNA reads TGCGCCAGCAGAGGCGAGGGGAGCTACACCTTC. Its translation: CASRGEGSYTF.